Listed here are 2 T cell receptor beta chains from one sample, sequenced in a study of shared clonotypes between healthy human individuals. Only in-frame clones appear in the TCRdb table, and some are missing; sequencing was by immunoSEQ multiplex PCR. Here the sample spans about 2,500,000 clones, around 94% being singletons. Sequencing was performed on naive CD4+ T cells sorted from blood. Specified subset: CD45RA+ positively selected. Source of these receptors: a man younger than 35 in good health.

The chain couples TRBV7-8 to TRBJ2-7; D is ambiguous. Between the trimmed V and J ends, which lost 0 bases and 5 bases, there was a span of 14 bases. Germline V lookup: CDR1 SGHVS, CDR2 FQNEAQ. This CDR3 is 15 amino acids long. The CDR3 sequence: CASSLAGLRTDEQYF. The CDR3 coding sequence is TGTGCCAGCAGCTTAGCCGGGTTAAGAACCGACGAGCAGTACTTC.

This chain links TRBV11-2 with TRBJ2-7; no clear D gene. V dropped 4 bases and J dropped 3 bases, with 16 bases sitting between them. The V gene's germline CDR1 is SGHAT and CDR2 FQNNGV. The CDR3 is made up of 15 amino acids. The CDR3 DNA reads TGTGCCAGCAGCTCCTACCGAACGGGCGGCTACGAGCAGTACTTC. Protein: CASSSYRTGGYEQYF.